The 18 T cell receptor beta chains below all came from one sample that was sequenced in a study of graft-versus-host responses after intestinal transplantation. For these TCRs, the target antigens are not known. Data came from immunoSEQ multiplex PCR; TCRdb stores just in-frame clones and leaves some out. This table has around 77,000 clones, approximately 94% appearing once. The specimen comprised unstimulated CD8+ T cells sorted from spleen or lymph node cells, sampled before intestinal transplant. These receptors were obtained from a human donor who received an intestinal transplant.

The V call is TRBV6-6, the J call TRBJ1-2; 7 bases line up with TRBD1. CDR3 length: 16 residues. The germline CDR1 and CDR2 sequences are MNHNY and SVGAGI (reference sequence). V shed 2 bases, J shed 7 bases, and the junction held 13 bases outside the gene matches. The CDR3 spells CASSYLSGRGPGGYTF. CDR3 bases: TGTGCCAGCAGTTACCTTTCAGGGAGGGGGCCTGGTGGCTACACCTTC.

The chain recombines TRBV27 with TRBJ2-7; D remains unclear. Germline CDR1 and CDR2: MNHEY and SMNVEV (reference sequence). Between the trimmed V and J ends, which lost 6 bases and 3 bases, there was a span of 15 bases. The CDR3 totals 14 residues. The CDR3 DNA sequence: TGTGCCAGCAGCCTCGCCAGGCCTCGCTACGAGCAGTACTTC. It is translated as CASSLARPRYEQYF.

The V gene is TRBV2, the J gene TRBJ2-2; possible D gene TRBD1, 6 bases. Germline V gene data show CDR1 as SNHLY and CDR2 as FYNNEI. The CDR3 is 17 residues long. Trimming shortened V by 2 bases and J by 2 bases, and 15 bases separated the two germline ends. CDR3 residues: CASSESRGRSNTGELFF. CDR3 nucleotides: TGTGCCAGCAGTGAATCCAGGGGTAGATCTAACACCGGGGAGCTGTTTTTT.

The V and J genes are TRBV2 and TRBJ1-2, with 8 bases matching TRBD1. Germline CDR1 reads SNHLY; CDR2 reads FYNNEI. CDR3 length equals 16 residues. The V gene end was trimmed by 1 base and the J gene end by 8 bases; junction bases not matched to a gene: 12. The DNA for the CDR3 is TGTGCCAGCAGTGAAGGGTTAGGTGGACAGGGAGAAGGCTACACCTTC. Translation gives CASSEGLGGQGEGYTF.

V is TRBV11-2 and J is TRBJ2-7; D is unclear. CDR1 is SGHAT, CDR2 FQNNGV, per germline. The CDR3 is 17 residues long. With 0 bases removed from V and 2 bases from J, the gap between germline ends came to 17 bases. The CDR3 DNA is TGTGCCAGCAGCTTAGATCTAGGTACAGTTAAACCCTACGAGCAGTACTTC. This codes for CASSLDLGTVKPYEQYF.

The rearrangement links TRBV28 to TRBJ2-5; D is undetermined. Trimming stripped 2 bases from V and 2 bases from J, with 9 bases between. Per the germline V gene, CDR1 is MDHEN and CDR2 is SYDVKM. This CDR3 contains 14 residues. CDR3 protein: CASSLTSTQETQYF. CDR3 in DNA: TGTGCCAGCAGTTTAACCTCTACTCAAGAGACCCAGTACTTC.

The chain carries TRBV11-2 and TRBJ2-2; tentatively, D is TRBD1 (7 bases). CDR1 SGHAT and CDR2 FQNNGV come from the germline V gene. This CDR3 has 16 amino acids. V was pared by 0 bases and J by 4 bases, with 12 bases between. CDR3 protein: CASSLDRGESTGELFF. CDR3 bases: TGTGCCAGCAGCTTAGACAGGGGGGAAAGCACCGGGGAGCTGTTTTTT.

The V and J genes are TRBV27 and TRBJ2-1, with 12 bases lining up with TRBD2. Germline trimming cut 8 bases from V and 7 bases from J; bases unmatched to any gene: 0. CDR1 and CDR2 from the germline V gene are MNHEY and SMNVEV (reference sequence). The CDR3 covers 12 residues. CDR3 bases: TGTGCCAGCGGGACTAGCGGGAATGAGCAGTTCTTC. Translated: CASGTSGNEQFF.

The chain employs TRBV28 and TRBJ2-7; possible D gene TRBD1, 6 bases. The CDR3 runs 15 residues. V shed 2 bases and J shed 3 bases, with 14 bases lying between them. The V gene's germline CDR1 is MDHEN and CDR2 SYDVKM. The CDR3 spells CASSLQGRNLYEQYF. DNA of the CDR3: TGTGCCAGCAGTTTACAGGGGCGAAACCTCTACGAGCAGTACTTC.

The chain links TRBV9 to TRBJ2-1; no definite D call. Germline CDR1 reads SGDLS; CDR2 reads YYNGEE. Trimming removed 1 base from V and 7 bases from J, with 15 bases in between. The CDR3 spans 15 residues. The CDR3 DNA reads as TGTGCCAGCAGCGTAAACGGTAACTACGGGAATGAGCAGTTCTTC. Encoded protein: CASSVNGNYGNEQFF.

The chain joins TRBV29-1 to TRBJ1-4; D possibly corresponds to TRBD1 (5 bases). Germline lookup yields CDR1 SQVTM and CDR2 ANQGSEA. This CDR3 has 16 amino acids. Trimming took 1 base from V and 7 from J, leaving 19 bases between them. Here the CDR3 DNA reads TGCAGCGTTGAAGGCCCCGGTCAGGGAGAAGGTGAAAAACTGTTTTTT. It translates to CSVEGPGQGEGEKLFF. Full variable domain (outside the CDR3, taken from reference TRBV29-1 and TRBJ1-4): SAVISQKPSRDICQRGTSLTIQCQVDSQVTMMFWYRQQPGQSLTLIATANQGSEATYESGFVIDKFPISRPNLTFSTLTVSNMSPEDSSIYLCSVEGPGQGEGEKLFFGSGTQLSVL.

In this sample, this clone turned up once. The chain has TRBV10-2 and TRBJ2-7; D may be TRBD1 (6 bases). V was clipped by 0 bases and J by 4 bases, with 19 bases between them. CDR3 size: 17 residues. Per the germline V gene, CDR1 is WSHSY and CDR2 is SAAADI. The CDR3 protein is CASSESEGDEKFYEQYF. For the CDR3, the DNA is TGCGCCAGCAGTGAGTCAGAGGGGGATGAAAAATTTTACGAGCAGTACTTC.

The rearrangement joins TRBV7-9 to TRBJ2-1; 7 bases fit TRBD2. Germline assignment: CDR1 SEHNR and CDR2 FQNEAQ (reference sequence). After removal of 5 bases from V and 14 bases from J, the junction contained 12 bases not matched to a gene. This CDR3 comprises 13 residues. The DNA for the CDR3 is TGTGCCAGCAGCCAACCGGGACTACAGGTGGAGTTCTTC. Its protein product is CASSQPGLQVEFF.

The chain recombines TRBV28 with TRBJ2-3, with D tentatively TRBD1 or TRBD2 (5 bases each). Germline CDR1 reads MDHEN; CDR2 reads SYDVKM. V was cut by 8 bases and J by 2 bases, with 11 bases left in between. This CDR3 has 13 residues. CDR3: CASRDLNTDTQYF. Written as DNA, the CDR3 is TGTGCCAGCCGGGACCTAAACACAGATACGCAGTATTTT. Complete variable domain (other parts from reference TRBV28 and TRBJ2-3): DVKVTQSSRYLVKRTGEKVFLECVQDMDHENMFWYRQDPGLGLRLIYFSYDVKMKEKGDIPEGYSVSREKKERFSLILESASTNQTSMYLCASRDLNTDTQYFGPGTRLTVL.

This chain joins TRBV4-1 and TRBJ2-7, with D maybe TRBD2 (5 bases). Trimming took off 2 bases at V and 1 base at J, with 12 bases between the two ends. Looked up from germline, CDR1 is MGHRA and CDR2 is YSYEKL. The CDR3 totals 15 residues. CDR3 DNA sequence: TGCGCCAGCAGCCAAAACCCTAGCCTATCCTACGAGCAGTACTTC. Translated, it gives CASSQNPSLSYEQYF.

This clone was found once. The chain links TRBV30 to TRBJ1-1; D is undetermined. This CDR3 is built from 16 residues. Trimming stripped 3 bases from V and 5 bases from J, with 22 bases between. CDR1 GTSNPN and CDR2 SVGIG come from the germline V gene (reference sequence). The DNA of the CDR3 is TGTGCCTGGAGACCTTCGGTTGCAATCGTGAGGACTGAAGCTTTCTTT. The encoded protein is CAWRPSVAIVRTEAFF.

The rearrangement links TRBV7-3 to TRBJ1-2; 7 positions agree with TRBD1. Germline CDR1 SGHTA, CDR2 FQGTGA. This CDR3 has 15 residues. V was clipped by 2 bases and J by 2 bases; unmatched bases: 5. The CDR3 loop is CASSLGGQQNYGYTF. The CDR3 DNA reads as TGTGCCAGCAGCTTAGGGGGACAGCAAAACTATGGCTACACCTTC. The whole variable domain, remainder taken from reference TRBV7-3 and TRBJ1-2, is GAGVSQTPSNKVTEKGKYVELRCDPISGHTALYWYRQSLGQGPEFLIYFQGTGAADDSGLPNDRFFAVRPEGSVSTLKIQRTERGDSAVYLCASSLGGQQNYGYTFGSGTRLTVV.

V and J are TRBV5-4 and TRBJ1-2; D unclear. This CDR3 comprises 15 residues. V was pared by 0 bases and J by 4 bases, with 13 bases between. Germline CDR1 SGHNT, CDR2 YYREEE (reference sequence). In DNA form, the CDR3 reads TGTGCCAGCAGCTTGGCCGGTAACGCTATCTATGGCTACACCTTC. It specifies CASSLAGNAIYGYTF.